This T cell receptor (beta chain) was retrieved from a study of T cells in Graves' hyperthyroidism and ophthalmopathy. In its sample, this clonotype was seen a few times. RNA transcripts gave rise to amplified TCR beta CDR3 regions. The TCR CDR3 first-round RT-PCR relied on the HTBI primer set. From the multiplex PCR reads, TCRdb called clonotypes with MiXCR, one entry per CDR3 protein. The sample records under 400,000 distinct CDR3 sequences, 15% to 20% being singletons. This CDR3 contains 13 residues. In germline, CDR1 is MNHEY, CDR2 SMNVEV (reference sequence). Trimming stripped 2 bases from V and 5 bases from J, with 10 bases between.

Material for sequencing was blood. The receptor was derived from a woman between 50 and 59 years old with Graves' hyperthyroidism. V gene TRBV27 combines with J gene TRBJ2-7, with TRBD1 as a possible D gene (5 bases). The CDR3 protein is CASSLMGRHEQYF. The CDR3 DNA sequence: TGTGCCAGCAGTTTAATGGGGCGGCACGAGCAGTACTTC.